Listed below are T cell receptor beta chains from one sample, sequenced in a study of blood T cell repertoires in COVID-19. Generated by immunoSEQ multiplex PCR, the TCRdb table keeps only in-frame clones and is missing some. The data show about 74,000 clones, around 88% seen once. Sequences were obtained from peripheral blood. The receptor set was obtained from a woman of 80 years or more with active or convalescent COVID-19. The CDR3 runs from the conserved cysteine through the conserved F or W. The D gene is left open where the match is weak. Not every row has a clone size; where given, it reads once, few, many or a size class.

NA	TRBJ1-5	TRBV6-1	NA	CASSPGSNQPQHF	TGTGCCAGCAGTCCGGGAAGCAATCAGCCCCAGCATTTT
once	TRBJ2-3	TRBV5-1	TRBD1	CASSLRDRVDTQYF	TGCGCCAGCAGCCTCCGGGACAGGGTGGATACGCAGTATTTT
few	TRBJ1-6	TRBV5-1	TRBD1	CASSLDGQGNNSPLHF	TGCGCCAGCAGCTTGGATGGACAGGGGAATAATTCACCCCTCCACTTT
once	TRBJ2-6	TRBV4-2	NA	CASSQEGQGNNVLTF	TGTGCCAGCAGCCAAGAAGGGCAGGGGAACAACGTCCTGACTTTC
NA	TRBJ2-2	TRBV5-4	NA	CASNGGGTGELFF	TGTGCCAGCAACGGGGGAGGCACCGGGGAGCTGTTTTTT
NA	TRBJ2-7	TRBV5-4	NA	CASSFGRRDYEQYF	TGTGCCAGCAGCTTTGGAAGGAGAGACTACGAGCAGTACTTC
NA	TRBJ1-1	TRBV10-1	NA	CASRPNRENTEAFF	TGCGCCAGCAGACCAAACAGGGAAAACACTGAAGCTTTCTTT
NA	TRBJ1-3	TRBV5-1	TRBD1	CASSPDRSSGNTIYF	TGCGCCAGCAGCCCGGACAGGAGCTCTGGAAACACCATATATTTT
once	TRBJ2-5	TRBV19	TRBD2	CATLFSGRAPETQYF	TGTGCCACTTTATTTAGCGGGAGGGCCCCGGAGACCCAGTACTTC
NA	TRBJ1-1	TRBV28	NA	CASRKQGPTEAFF	TGTGCCAGCCGCAAACAGGGTCCGACTGAAGCTTTCTTT